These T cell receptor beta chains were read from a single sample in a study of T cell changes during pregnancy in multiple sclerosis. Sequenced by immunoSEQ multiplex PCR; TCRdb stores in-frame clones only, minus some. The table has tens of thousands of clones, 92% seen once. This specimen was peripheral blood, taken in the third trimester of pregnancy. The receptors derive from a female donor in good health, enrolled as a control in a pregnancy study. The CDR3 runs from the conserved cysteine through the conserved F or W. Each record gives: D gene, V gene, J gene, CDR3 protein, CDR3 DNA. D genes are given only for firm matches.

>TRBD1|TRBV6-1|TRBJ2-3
CASTWTGSTDTQYF
TGTGCCAGCACTTGGACAGGGAGCACAGATACGCAGTATTTT
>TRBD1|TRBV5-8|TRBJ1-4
CASSQRTGAKKLFF
TGTGCCAGCAGCCAGCGGACAGGGGCTAAAAAACTGTTTTTT
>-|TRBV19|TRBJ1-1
CASSIVPGETEAFF
TGTGCCAGTAGTATAGTTCCAGGGGAGACTGAAGCTTTCTTT
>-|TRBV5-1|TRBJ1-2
CASSTLDSLRTF
TGCGCCAGCAGCACGCTGGACAGTCTAAGGACCTTC
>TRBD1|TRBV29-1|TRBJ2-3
CSVDTGVVDTQYF
TGCAGCGTTGATACAGGGGTGGTCGATACGCAGTATTTT
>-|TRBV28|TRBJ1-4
CASNQGLNEKLFF
TGTGCCAGCAACCAGGGGTTGAACGAAAAACTGTTTTTT
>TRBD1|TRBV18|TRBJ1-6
CASSPLEQGYNSPLHF
TGTGCCAGCTCACCACTCGAACAGGGGTATAATTCACCCCTCCACTTT
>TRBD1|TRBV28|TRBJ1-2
CASRTGGDYGYTF
TGTGCCAGCAGGACAGGGGGCGACTATGGCTACACCTTC
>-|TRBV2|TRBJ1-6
CASSKRQADNSPLHF
TGTGCCAGCAGTAAACGACAGGCAGATAATTCACCCCTCCACTTT
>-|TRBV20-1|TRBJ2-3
CSAVRTDTQYF
TGCAGTGCCGTTCGGACAGATACGCAGTATTTT
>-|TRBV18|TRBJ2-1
CASSPPLESESSYNEQFF
TGTGCCAGCTCACCACCTTTAGAGTCCGAAAGCTCCTACAATGAGCAGTTCTTC
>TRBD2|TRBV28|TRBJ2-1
CASRRWRGENNEQFF
TGTGCCAGCAGGAGGTGGCGGGGGGAGAACAATGAGCAGTTCTTC
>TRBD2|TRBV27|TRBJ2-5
CASSRTSGGRQETQYF
TGTGCCAGCAGCCGCACTAGCGGGGGCCGACAAGAGACCCAGTACTTC
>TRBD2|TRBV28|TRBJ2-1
CASSSWRERNEQFF
TGTGCCAGCAGTTCTTGGCGGGAGCGCAATGAGCAGTTCTTC
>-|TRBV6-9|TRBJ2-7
CANHRRQQYF
TGTGCCAACCACAGGCGCCAGCAGTACTTC
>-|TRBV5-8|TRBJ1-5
CASSLSVGSPGNQPQHF
TGTGCCAGCAGCTTGTCCGTCGGGAGTCCGGGCAATCAGCCCCAGCATTTT
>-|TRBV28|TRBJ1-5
CASSFGRGSRNQPQHF
TGTGCCAGCAGTTTTGGGCGGGGTAGTCGGAATCAGCCCCAGCATTTT
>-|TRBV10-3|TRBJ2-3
CAISESYRAPRDGTDTQYF
TGTGCCATCAGTGAGTCTTACAGGGCCCCTCGGGATGGCACAGATACGCAGTATTTT
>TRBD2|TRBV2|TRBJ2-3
CASRRREGGTDTQYF
TGTGCCAGCAGGAGGCGGGAGGGCGGAACAGATACGCAGTATTTT
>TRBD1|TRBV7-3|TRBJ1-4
CASSAGGAGEKLFF
TGTGCCAGCAGCGCAGGGGGCGCGGGAGAAAAACTGTTTTTT
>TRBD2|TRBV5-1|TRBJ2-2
CASNPGGSPGELFF
TGCGCCAGCAACCCGGGGGGGTCTCCCGGGGAGCTGTTTTTT
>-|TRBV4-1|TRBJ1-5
CASSPLGSGNQPQHF
TGCGCCAGCAGCCCCCTCGGTTCCGGCAATCAGCCCCAGCATTTT
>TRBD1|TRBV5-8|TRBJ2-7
CASSLEQGAGEQYF
TGTGCCAGCAGCTTGGAGCAGGGGGCAGGGGAGCAGTACTTC
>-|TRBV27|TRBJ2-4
CASSLGLRAKNIQYF
TGTGCCAGCAGTTTAGGTCTCCGGGCCAAAAACATTCAGTACTTC
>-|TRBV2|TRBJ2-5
CASKGPVSVTQYF
TGTGCCAGCAAGGGGCCAGTGAGTGTGACCCAGTACTTC